Listed below are T cell receptor beta chains from one sample, sequenced in a study of T-cell memory formation after mild COVID-19. TCRdb ran MiXCR on the 5' RACE reads and lists one entry per CDR3 protein. The data show roughly 370,000 distinct CDR3 sequences, more than 15% seen once. Sequencing was carried out using PBMCs or a T cell subset sorted from them (not recorded which). The receptors here all came from a man between 18 and 35 years old who had mild COVID-19 (a few samples of this study predate the infection). Cell type and time point are not known. CDR3s include the opening cysteine and the closing phenylalanine or tryptophan. The D gene is left open where the match is weak. A row's size may be missing; if present it is once, few, many or a size class.

d_gene | abundance | j_gene | v_gene | CDR3nt | CDR3aa
. | . | TRBJ2-1 | TRBV5-1 | TGCGCCAGCAGCTTTGGGGGGCACAGCAATGAGCAGTTCTTC | CASSFGGHSNEQFF
. | . | TRBJ2-1 | TRBV12-3/TRBV12-4 | TGTGCCAGCAGTTTTAGGGGTATGTACAATGAGCAGTTCTTC | CASSFRGMYNEQFF
. | few | TRBJ2-5 | TRBV28 | TGTGCCAGCAACCCGGACAGCCAAGAGACCCAGTACTTC | CASNPDSQETQYF
. | many | TRBJ2-1 | TRBV19 | TGTGCCAGTAGTATAGATCCAGGGGCAGGTGCCTACAATGAGCAGTTCTTC | CASSIDPGAGAYNEQFF
TRBD1 | few | TRBJ1-1 | TRBV7-9 | TGTGCCAGCAGCTTTATGGGACAGGCCAACACTGAAGCTTTCTTT | CASSFMGQANTEAFF
. | few | TRBJ2-1 | TRBV11-3 | TGTGCCAGCAGCTTCGGCGGGGCCCATTCCGACAATGAGCAGTTCTTC | CASSFGGAHSDNEQFF
TRBD2 | few | TRBJ2-3 | TRBV6-5 | TGTGCCAGCAGTTCCGGGGGGGCGGGCCATACGCAGTATTTT | CASSSGGAGHTQYF
. | . | TRBJ2-1 | TRBV7-3 | TGTGCCAGCAGCTTAATGGGCCCTGATGAGCAGTTCTTC | CASSLMGPDEQFF
. | many | TRBJ1-2 | TRBV20-1 | TGCAGTGCTAGTACGAACCCCGGCTACACCTTC | CSASTNPGYTF
TRBD2 | . | TRBJ2-3 | TRBV10-3 | TGTGCCATCAGTGAGGTCCAGCGGGGGGGCCCAGATACGCAGTATTTT | CAISEVQRGGPDTQYF
. | many | TRBJ2-1 | TRBV5-6 | TGTGCCAGCAGCTTGGGAGGTTATGAGCAGTTCTTC | CASSLGGYEQFF
TRBD1 | . | TRBJ2-1 | TRBV20-1 | TGCAGTGCTAGAGAGTGGGACAGGGGCTACAATGAGCAGTTCTTC | CSAREWDRGYNEQFF
TRBD2 | . | TRBJ2-3 | TRBV4-3 | TGCGCCAGCAGCCAAGAGTGGCTAGCGGGGGGTTGGGGCACAGATACGCAGTATTTT | CASSQEWLAGGWGTDTQYF
. | . | TRBJ1-1 | TRBV2 | TGTGCCAGCAGTGTTCGGGCGGACACTGAAGCTTTCTTT | CASSVRADTEAFF
. | . | TRBJ1-6 | TRBV12-3/TRBV12-4 | TGTGCCAGCAGTTCTGGTTCACCCCTCCACTTT | CASSSGSPLHF
. | . | TRBJ2-3 | TRBV6-6 | TGTGCCAGCAGTTATGACCCCATGGATACGCAGTATTTT | CASSYDPMDTQYF
TRBD2 | many | TRBJ2-4 | TRBV2 | TGTGCCAGCAGTGATTTGGGACTAGCGGCTAGAGCCAAAAACATTCAGTACTTC | CASSDLGLAARAKNIQYF
. | . | TRBJ2-3 | TRBV27 | TGTGCCAGCACGCCCGAGCCCACCCCTAGCACAGATACGCAGTATTTT | CASTPEPTPSTDTQYF
. | few | TRBJ1-2 | TRBV28 | TGTGCCACCCCCAGGGTAGCCCACTCAATTGACTATGGCTACACCTTC | CATPRVAHSIDYGYTF
. | few | TRBJ2-2 | TRBV28 | TGTGCCAGCCACAGGGAAGACACCGGGGAGCTGTTTTTT | CASHREDTGELFF
. | many | TRBJ2-3 | TRBV7-2 | TGTGCCAGCACCCTATCCCCGTCGGATACGCAGTATTTT | CASTLSPSDTQYF
TRBD2 | few | TRBJ2-5 | TRBV11-2 | TGTGCCAGCAGCTTCGATGGACTAGCGGGGGCAAAAGAGACCCAGTACTTC | CASSFDGLAGAKETQYF
. | . | TRBJ1-2 | TRBV7-9 | TGTGCCAGCAGCTTGTATAGGGCGAACTATGGCTACACCTTC | CASSLYRANYGYTF
TRBD1 | many | TRBJ2-3 | TRBV7-9 | TGTGCCAGCAGCCGTACAGGACAGGGGACAGATACGCAGTATTTT | CASSRTGQGTDTQYF
. | . | TRBJ2-5 | TRBV19 | TGTGCCAGTAGTATCTCCAACCTTAAGAAGGACCAGTACTTC | CASSISNLKKDQYF
. | . | TRBJ2-5 | TRBV11-1 | TGTGCCAGCAGCCCGGACTTCAGGTTCCAAGAGACCCAGTACTTC | CASSPDFRFQETQYF
TRBD1 | . | TRBJ1-6 | TRBV6-5 | TGTGCCAGCAGTAGAACAGGGGGCAATATTAATTCACCCCTCCACTTT | CASSRTGGNINSPLHF
. | few | TRBJ2-3 | TRBV9 | TGTGCCAGCGGAACTGTCCTCACAGATACGCAGTATTTT | CASGTVLTDTQYF
. | once | TRBJ2-5 | TRBV10-2 | TGCGCCAGCAGTGAGTCAGGCAGCCAAGAGACCCAGTACTTC | CASSESGSQETQYF
. | . | TRBJ2-4 | TRBV7-9 | TGTGCCAGCGAGTGGCCCGGGGCAGGTCTTCTAGCCAAAAACATTCAGTACTTC | CASEWPGAGLLAKNIQYF
. | few | TRBJ1-2 | TRBV7-2 | TGTGCCAGCAGCGCACAGGGCGTTTATGGCTACACCTTC | CASSAQGVYGYTF
. | . | TRBJ1-5 | TRBV6-7 | TGTGCCAGCAGTCCCCCCCTTAAGATATGTAGCAATCAGCCCCAGCATTTT | CASSPPLKICSNQPQHF